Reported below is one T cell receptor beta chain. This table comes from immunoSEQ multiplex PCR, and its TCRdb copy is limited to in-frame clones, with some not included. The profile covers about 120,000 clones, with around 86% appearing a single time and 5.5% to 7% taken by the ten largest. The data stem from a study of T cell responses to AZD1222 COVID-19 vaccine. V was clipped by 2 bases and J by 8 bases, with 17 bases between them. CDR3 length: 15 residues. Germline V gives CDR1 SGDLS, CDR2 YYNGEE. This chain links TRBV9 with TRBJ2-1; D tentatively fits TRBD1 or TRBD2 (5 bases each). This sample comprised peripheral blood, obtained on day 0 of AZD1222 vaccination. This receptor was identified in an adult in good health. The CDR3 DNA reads TGTGCCAGCAGCGTTTTCAACGGGGCAGGAGATGAGCAGTTCTTC. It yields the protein CASSVFNGAGDEQFF.